This T cell receptor beta chain was found in a study of T cells in Graves' hyperthyroidism and ophthalmopathy. Amplified TCR beta CDR3 regions came from RNA transcripts. The TCR CDR3 was amplified in a first-round RT-PCR using the HTBI primer set. From the multiplex PCR reads, TCRdb called clonotypes with MiXCR, one entry per CDR3 protein. Of roughly 740,000 distinct CDR3 sequences listed, 16% were seen once; the top ten hold approximately 8.4%. The CDR3 length is 12 residues. CDR1 is DFQATT, CDR2 SNEGSKA, per germline (reference sequence). The sequenced sample was blood. The clonotype comes from a young man with Graves' hyperthyroidism. The chain uses TRBV20-1 and TRBJ1-2; TRBD1 might be the D (6 bases). The CDR3 nucleotides read TGCAGGGGGGGCACCGGCCCCTATGGCTACACCTTC. Translation: CRGGTGPYGYTF.